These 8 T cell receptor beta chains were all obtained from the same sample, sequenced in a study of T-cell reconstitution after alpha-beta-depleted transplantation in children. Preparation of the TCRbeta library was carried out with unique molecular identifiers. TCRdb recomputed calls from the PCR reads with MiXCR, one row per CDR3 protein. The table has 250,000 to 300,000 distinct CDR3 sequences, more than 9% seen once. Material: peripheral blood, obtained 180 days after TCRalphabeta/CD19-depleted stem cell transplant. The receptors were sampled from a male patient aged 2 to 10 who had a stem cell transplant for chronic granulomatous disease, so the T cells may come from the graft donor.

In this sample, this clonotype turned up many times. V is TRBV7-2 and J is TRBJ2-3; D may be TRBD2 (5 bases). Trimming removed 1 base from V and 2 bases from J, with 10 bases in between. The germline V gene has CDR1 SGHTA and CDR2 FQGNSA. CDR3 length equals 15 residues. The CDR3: CASSLGGGLTDTQYF. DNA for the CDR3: TGTGCCAGCAGCTTAGGCGGCGGGCTCACAGATACGCAGTATTTT. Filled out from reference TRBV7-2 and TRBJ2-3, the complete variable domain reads GAGVSQSPSNKVTEKGKDVELRCDPISGHTALYWYRQSLGQGLEFLIYFQGNSAPDKSGLPSDRFSAERTGGSVSTLTIQRTQQEDSAVYLCASSLGGGLTDTQYFGPGTRLTVL.

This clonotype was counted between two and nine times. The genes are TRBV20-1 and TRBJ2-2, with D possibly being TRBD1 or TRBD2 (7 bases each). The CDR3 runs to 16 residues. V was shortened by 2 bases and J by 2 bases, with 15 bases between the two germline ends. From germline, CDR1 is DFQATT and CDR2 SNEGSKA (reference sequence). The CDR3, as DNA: TGCAGTGCTAGAAAAGCGGGACAGTCCAACACCGGGGAGCTGTTTTTT. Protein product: CSARKAGQSNTGELFF.

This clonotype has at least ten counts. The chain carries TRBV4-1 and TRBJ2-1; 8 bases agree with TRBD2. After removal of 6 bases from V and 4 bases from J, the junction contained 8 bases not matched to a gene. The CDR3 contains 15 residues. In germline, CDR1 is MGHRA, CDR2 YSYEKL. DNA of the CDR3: TGCGCCAGCAGACTTAGCGGGGAGCCTTACAATGAGCAGTTCTTC. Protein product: CASRLSGEPYNEQFF.

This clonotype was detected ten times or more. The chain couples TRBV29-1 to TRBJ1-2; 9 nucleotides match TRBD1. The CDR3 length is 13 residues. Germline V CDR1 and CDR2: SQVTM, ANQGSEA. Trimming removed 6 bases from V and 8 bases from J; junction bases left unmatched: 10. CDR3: CSVGIGTGQGYTF. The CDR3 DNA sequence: TGCAGCGTCGGTATAGGGACAGGGCAAGGCTACACCTTC.

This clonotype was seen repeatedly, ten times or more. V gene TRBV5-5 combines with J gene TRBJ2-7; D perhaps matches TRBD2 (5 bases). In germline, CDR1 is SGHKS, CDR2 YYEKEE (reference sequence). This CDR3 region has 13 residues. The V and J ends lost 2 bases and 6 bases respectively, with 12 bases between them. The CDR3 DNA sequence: TGTGCCAGCAGCTTAGGCTGGGCGGGCGAGCAGTACTTC. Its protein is CASSLGWAGEQYF. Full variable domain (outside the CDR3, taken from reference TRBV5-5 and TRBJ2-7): DAGVTQSPTHLIKTRGQQVTLRCSPISGHKSVSWYQQVLGQGPQFIFQYYEKEERGRGNFPDRFSARQFPNYSSELNVNALLLGDSALYLCASSLGWAGEQYFGPGTRLTVT.

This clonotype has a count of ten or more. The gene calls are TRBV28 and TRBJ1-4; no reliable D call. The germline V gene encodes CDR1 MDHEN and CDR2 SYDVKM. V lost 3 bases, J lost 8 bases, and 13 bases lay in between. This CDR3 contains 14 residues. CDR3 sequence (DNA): TGTGCCAGCAGTTTCCGGGTTGTGAAAGAAAAACTGTTTTTT. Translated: CASSFRVVKEKLFF.

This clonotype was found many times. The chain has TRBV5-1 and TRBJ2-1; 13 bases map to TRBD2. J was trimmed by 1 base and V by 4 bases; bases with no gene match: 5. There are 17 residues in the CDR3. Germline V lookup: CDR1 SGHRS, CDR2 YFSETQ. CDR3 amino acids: CASSKGLAGFSYNEQFF. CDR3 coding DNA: TGCGCCAGCAGCAAGGGACTAGCGGGGTTTTCCTACAATGAGCAGTTCTTC.

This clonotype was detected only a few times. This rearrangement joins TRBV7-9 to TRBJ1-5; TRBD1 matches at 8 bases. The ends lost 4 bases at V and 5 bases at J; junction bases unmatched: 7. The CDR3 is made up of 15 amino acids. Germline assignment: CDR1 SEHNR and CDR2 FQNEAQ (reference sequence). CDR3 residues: CASSSTDRVYQPQHF. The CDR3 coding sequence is TGTGCCAGCAGCTCGACGGACAGGGTATATCAGCCCCAGCATTTT. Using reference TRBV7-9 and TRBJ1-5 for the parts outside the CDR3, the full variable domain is DTGVSQNPRHKITKRGQNVTFRCDPISEHNRLYWYRQTLGQGPEFLTYFQNEAQLEKSRLLSDRFSAERPKGSFSTLEIQRTEQGDSAMYLCASSSTDRVYQPQHFGDGTRLSIL.